A selection of T cell receptor beta chains follows, all from one sample in a study of blood T cell repertoires in COVID-19. Clones were read by immunoSEQ multiplex PCR, and TCRdb kept only the in-frame ones, dropping some. The table lists more than 150,000 clones, approximately 80% of them singletons. The specimen was PBMCs or T cells enriched from blood (not recorded which). These receptors were obtained from a man in his fifties or sixties who had been exposed to COVID-19. Each CDR3 is given with its conserved first and last residue. The D gene is left open where the match is weak.

TRBD2 | TRBJ2-1 | TRBV27 | CASSSSGRVGNEQFF | TGTGCCAGCAGTTCTAGCGGGAGAGTGGGGAATGAGCAGTTCTTC
TRBD1 | TRBJ1-1 | TRBV6-5 | CASMRGQGFAEAFF | TGTGCCAGCATGAGGGGGCAGGGTTTTGCTGAAGCTTTCTTT
TRBD1 | TRBJ2-7 | TRBV29-1 | CSVKGQGASYEQYF | TGCAGCGTTAAGGGACAGGGCGCGAGCTACGAGCAGTACTTC
. | TRBJ2-7 | TRBV6-5 | CASSYSTGYEQYF | TGTGCCAGCAGTTACTCGACAGGCTACGAGCAGTACTTC
. | TRBJ2-2 | TRBV7-6 | CASSFLNWALKDTGELFF | TGTGCCAGCAGCTTCCTTAATTGGGCCCTCAAGGACACCGGGGAGCTGTTTTTT
. | TRBJ1-1 | TRBV12-3/TRBV12-4 | CASSLNGDTEAFF | TGTGCCAGCAGTTTGAACGGGGATACTGAAGCTTTCTTT
. | TRBJ2-1 | TRBV12-3/TRBV12-4 | CASAINEQFF | TGTGCCAGCGCTATAAATGAGCAGTTCTTC
TRBD1 | TRBJ1-4 | TRBV24-1 | CATSDPGTVNEKLFF | TGTGCCACCAGTGATCCCGGGACAGTTAATGAAAAACTGTTTTTT
TRBD2 | TRBJ2-3 | TRBV6-4 | CASSRAAGTSGSLFYF | TGTGCCAGCAGTCGAGCGGCCGGGACTAGCGGGTCCCTATTCTATTTT
TRBD2 | TRBJ2-3 | TRBV13 | CASSMLAGLGDTQYF | TGTGCCAGCAGCATGCTAGCGGGCCTGGGAGATACGCAGTATTTT
. | TRBJ2-7 | TRBV6-1 | CASSESRVSEQYF | TGTGCCAGCAGTGAATCGAGGGTTTCCGAGCAGTACTTC
TRBD1 | TRBJ2-7 | TRBV30 | CAWSGRQGGYEQYF | TGTGCCTGGAGTGGTAGACAGGGGGGGTACGAGCAGTACTTC
. | TRBJ1-2 | TRBV11-2 | CASSFGGVGYGYTF | TGTGCCAGCAGCTTTGGAGGGGTTGGCTATGGCTACACCTTC